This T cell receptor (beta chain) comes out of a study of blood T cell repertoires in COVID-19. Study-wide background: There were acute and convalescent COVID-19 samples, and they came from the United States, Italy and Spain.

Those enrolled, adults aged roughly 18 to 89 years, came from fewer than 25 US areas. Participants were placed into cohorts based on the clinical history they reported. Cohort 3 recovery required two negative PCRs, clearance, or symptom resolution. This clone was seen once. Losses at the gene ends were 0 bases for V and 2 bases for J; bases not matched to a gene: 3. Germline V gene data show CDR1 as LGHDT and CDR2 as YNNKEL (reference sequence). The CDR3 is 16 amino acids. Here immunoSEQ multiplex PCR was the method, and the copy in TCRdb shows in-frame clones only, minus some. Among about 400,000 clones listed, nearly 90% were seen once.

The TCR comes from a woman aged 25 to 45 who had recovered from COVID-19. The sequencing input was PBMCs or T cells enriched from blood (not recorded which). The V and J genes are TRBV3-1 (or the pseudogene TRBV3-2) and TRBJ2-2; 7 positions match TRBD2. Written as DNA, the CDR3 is TGTGCCAGCAGCCAAGAGGAGACTAGCAACACCGGGGAGCTGTTTTTT. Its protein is CASSQEETSNTGELFF.